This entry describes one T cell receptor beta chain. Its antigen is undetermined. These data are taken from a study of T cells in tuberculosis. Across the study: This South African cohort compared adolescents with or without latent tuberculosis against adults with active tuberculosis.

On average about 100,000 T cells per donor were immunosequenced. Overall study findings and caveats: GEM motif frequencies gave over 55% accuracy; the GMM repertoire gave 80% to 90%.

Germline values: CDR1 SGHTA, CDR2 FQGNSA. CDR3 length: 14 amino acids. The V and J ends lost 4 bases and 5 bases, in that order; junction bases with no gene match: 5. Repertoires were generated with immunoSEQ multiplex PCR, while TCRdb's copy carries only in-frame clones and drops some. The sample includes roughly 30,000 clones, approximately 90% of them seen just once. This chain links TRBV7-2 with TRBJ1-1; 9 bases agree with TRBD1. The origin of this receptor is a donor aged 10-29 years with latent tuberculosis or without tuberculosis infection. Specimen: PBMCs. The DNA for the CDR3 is TGTGCCAGCAGCTCGAACAGGGGGCGGACTGAAGCTTTCTTT. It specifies CASSSNRGRTEAFF.